The rows below give T cell receptor beta chains drawn from one sample of a study of response to subunit inactivated influenza vaccine. TCRdb re-analysed the RT-PCR reads in MiXCR, keeping a single row per CDR3 protein. The repertoire has about 700,000 distinct CDR3 sequences, over 11% of them found once; the top ten carry 6% to 8%. Sample: PBMCs from blood, taken less than 15 days before vaccination. The receptors stem from a man aged 50 to 60 who received an inactivated influenza vaccine. Both conserved end residues are part of each CDR3. The D gene is left open where the match is weak. For some rows the clone size is stated as once, few or many, or as a class when expanded; others skip it.

V: TRBV25-1
J: TRBJ2-3
size: few
D: -
DNA: TGTGCCAGAAGTGAAGAACTAAGGTCAGATACGCAGTATTTT
CDR3: CARSEELRSDTQYF

V: TRBV4-2
J: TRBJ2-3
size: few
D: TRBD2
DNA: TGTGCCAGCAGCCGGTCCGGGACTAGCGGGGGGATCACAGATACGCAGTATTTT
CDR3: CASSRSGTSGGITDTQYF

V: TRBV6-1
J: TRBJ1-5
size: few
D: TRBD1
DNA: TGTGCCAGCTCTGGACCGGGACAGAGTAATAGCAATCAGCCCCAGCATTTT
CDR3: CASSGPGQSNSNQPQHF

V: TRBV10-3
J: TRBJ1-2
size: few
D: -
DNA: TGTGCCATCAGTGAGGGGGGCCTGACCCTTAATGGCTACACCTTC
CDR3: CAISEGGLTLNGYTF

V: TRBV29-1
J: TRBJ1-4
size: few
D: -
DNA: TGCAGCGCCGGGACACCTAATGAAAAACTGTTTTTT
CDR3: CSAGTPNEKLFF

V: TRBV7-9
J: TRBJ1-6
size: -
D: -
DNA: TGTGCCAGCAGCTTTGGAGAAATTTCACCCCTCCACTTT
CDR3: CASSFGEISPLHF

V: TRBV7-2
J: TRBJ2-7
size: many
D: TRBD1
DNA: TGTGCCAGCAGCCCCCGGACAGGGGATTACGAGCAGTACTTC
CDR3: CASSPRTGDYEQYF

V: TRBV5-1
J: TRBJ2-3
size: many
D: -
DNA: TGCGCCAGCAGCTTGGCCCAGGTTGCAGATACGCAGTATTTT
CDR3: CASSLAQVADTQYF

V: TRBV3-1
J: TRBJ2-3
size: few
D: TRBD1
DNA: TGTGCCAGCAGCCCCAGGACAGGGCCGGTAACAGATACGCAGTATTTT
CDR3: CASSPRTGPVTDTQYF

V: TRBV7-2
J: TRBJ1-5
size: -
D: -
DNA: TGTGCCAGCAGCTTAAAATTGGGGGCTGGACAGCCCCAGCATTTT
CDR3: CASSLKLGAGQPQHF

V: TRBV25-1
J: TRBJ2-7
size: -
D: TRBD2
DNA: TGTGCCAGCAGTTCGAGCGGGAGACTCTACGAGCAGTACTTC
CDR3: CASSSSGRLYEQYF

V: TRBV7-2
J: TRBJ2-3
size: many
D: -
DNA: TGTGCCAGCAGCTTAGGACCCCTCACAGATACGCAGTATTTT
CDR3: CASSLGPLTDTQYF

V: TRBV7-2
J: TRBJ2-7
size: -
D: -
DNA: TGTGCCAGCAGCTTAGCGCCGATGGGCGAGCAGTACTTC
CDR3: CASSLAPMGEQYF

V: TRBV5-1
J: TRBJ1-1
size: few
D: -
DNA: TGCGCCAGCAGCGTAAGCCCGATGAACACTGAAGCTTTCTTT
CDR3: CASSVSPMNTEAFF

V: TRBV4-1
J: TRBJ1-2
size: few
D: -
DNA: TGCGCCAGCAGCCAAACAGAAAACTATGGCTACACCTTC
CDR3: CASSQTENYGYTF

V: TRBV7-6
J: TRBJ2-3
size: few
D: TRBD2
DNA: TGTGCCAGCAGCCAAAGGCTAGCGGTAATCACAGATACGCAGTATTTT
CDR3: CASSQRLAVITDTQYF

V: TRBV18
J: TRBJ2-7
size: -
D: -
DNA: TGTGCCAGCTCACCCGGAGCGTGGTACGAGCAGTACTTC
CDR3: CASSPGAWYEQYF

V: TRBV5-6
J: TRBJ1-5
size: few
D: -
DNA: TGTGCCAGCAGCAACAGACAGGTTGGTCAGCCCCAGCATTTT
CDR3: CASSNRQVGQPQHF

V: TRBV20-1
J: TRBJ1-1
size: many
D: -
DNA: TGCAGTGCTAGAGGGTGGGACACTGAAGCTTTCTTT
CDR3: CSARGWDTEAFF

V: TRBV2
J: TRBJ2-5
size: -
D: -
DNA: TGTGCCAGCAGTGAAAGGGACACCCCTCGGGAGACCCAGTACTTC
CDR3: CASSERDTPRETQYF

V: TRBV10-3
J: TRBJ2-1
size: many
D: -
DNA: TGTGCCATCAGTGAGGCCACGGGGTTAGGGAATGAGCAGTTCTTC
CDR3: CAISEATGLGNEQFF

V: TRBV6-5
J: TRBJ1-1
size: few
D: TRBD1
DNA: TGTGCCAGCAGTTACGGGGACAGGGCCCGTGAAGCTTTCTTT
CDR3: CASSYGDRAREAFF

V: TRBV10-3
J: TRBJ2-3
size: few
D: TRBD1
DNA: TGTGCCATCAGTGAGTCGTCAGGGGGCCGGACAGATACGCAGTATTTT
CDR3: CAISESSGGRTDTQYF

V: TRBV20-1
J: TRBJ1-5
size: -
D: TRBD1
DNA: TGCAGTGCCCCGGGACAGGATATATCGCCCCAGCATTTT
CDR3: CSAPGQDISPQHF

V: TRBV5-1
J: TRBJ2-5
size: few
D: -
DNA: TGCGCCAGCAGCTTGGACCCACAAAAAACCCACCCAGAGACCCAGTACTTC
CDR3: CASSLDPQKTHPETQYF

V: TRBV7-9
J: TRBJ1-1
size: many
D: TRBD1
DNA: TGTGCCAGCAGCTTTTGGAAGCCGGGACAGGGTGGCACTGAAGCTTTCTTT
CDR3: CASSFWKPGQGGTEAFF

V: TRBV19
J: TRBJ2-1
size: few
D: -
DNA: TGTGCCAGTAGTATTCAATCGGACCCTTTCCCCTACAATGAGCAGTTCTTC
CDR3: CASSIQSDPFPYNEQFF

V: TRBV27
J: TRBJ2-2
size: many
D: -
DNA: TGTGCCAGCAGTGAAGCGGAATACACCGGGGAGCTGTTTTTT
CDR3: CASSEAEYTGELFF

V: TRBV7-2
J: TRBJ2-2
size: few
D: -
DNA: TGTGCCAGCAGCTTAGTTCAGTACCCGAACACCGGGGAGCTGTTTTTT
CDR3: CASSLVQYPNTGELFF

V: TRBV2
J: TRBJ2-7
size: few
D: -
DNA: TGTGCCAGCAGTGGGCAGGGGGGAATCTACGAGCAGTACTTC
CDR3: CASSGQGGIYEQYF

V: TRBV10-3
J: TRBJ2-2
size: -
D: -
DNA: TGTGCCATCAGTGGTAGCAGCTTAATGAACACCGGGGAGCTGTTTTTT
CDR3: CAISGSSLMNTGELFF

V: TRBV28
J: TRBJ2-4
size: few
D: -
DNA: TGTGCCAGCAGCGCCAAAGGGACACGGGAAAACATTCAGTACTTC
CDR3: CASSAKGTRENIQYF

V: TRBV5-1
J: TRBJ2-1
size: -
D: -
DNA: TGCGCCAGCAGCTTGCCACGGGAGTGGAATGAGCAGTTCTTC
CDR3: CASSLPREWNEQFF

V: TRBV5-5
J: TRBJ2-2
size: -
D: TRBD1
DNA: TGTGCCAGCAGCCGCCCTACAGGGGCCGGGGAGCTGTTTTTT
CDR3: CASSRPTGAGELFF

V: TRBV29-1
J: TRBJ2-1
size: -
D: TRBD2
DNA: TGCAGCGTTTGGACTAGCGAGGGTAATGAGCAGTTCTTC
CDR3: CSVWTSEGNEQFF

V: TRBV10-1
J: TRBJ2-3
size: -
D: -
DNA: TGCGCCAGCAGTGAAGTTCAGACAGATACGCAGTATTTT
CDR3: CASSEVQTDTQYF

V: TRBV2
J: TRBJ2-3
size: -
D: -
DNA: TGTGCCAGCAGTCGCAATTCAGATACGCAGTATTTT
CDR3: CASSRNSDTQYF

V: TRBV5-1
J: TRBJ2-3
size: -
D: -
DNA: TGCGCCAGCAGCTTGGCCCTCCTAGTGTCCTTGAGTCCAGATACGCAGTATTTT
CDR3: CASSLALLVSLSPDTQYF